The 32 T cell receptor beta chains in this list originate from one sample, sequenced in a study of cytomegalovirus exposure and HLA in healthy donors. In the PCR, 60 Vbeta and 13 Jbeta primers were used. Profiled with immunoSEQ multiplex PCR; TCRdb holds only in-frame clones, not every one. The table has roughly 120,000 clones, 75% to 90% seen once. The sequencing input was PBMCs. These TCRs come from a man aged 50 to 59 in good health and CMV-seronegative.

This chain joins TRBV6-1 and TRBJ1-5; D is unclear. The CDR3 extends over 10 amino acids. Germline values: CDR1 MNHNS, CDR2 SASEGT. Between the trimmed V and J ends, which lost 8 bases and 9 bases, there was a span of 8 bases. The CDR3 here is CASSERPQHF. The CDR3 nucleotides read TGTGCCAGCTCGGAGAGGCCCCAGCATTTT.

This clone has a handful of counts. This chain uses TRBV7-6 with TRBJ2-6; D not certain. The germline V gene has CDR1 SGHVS and CDR2 FNYEAQ. Trimming shortened V by 2 bases and J by 0 bases, and 5 bases separated the two germline ends. There are 15 residues in the CDR3. The CDR3 DNA reads as TGTGCCAGCAGCTTAAGGAGCTCTGGGGCCAACGTCCTGACTTTC. It encodes CASSLRSSGANVLTF.

This sequence joins TRBV9 and TRBJ2-6; 9 positions match TRBD1. The CDR3 extends over 20 amino acids. CDR1 SGDLS and CDR2 YYNGEE come from the germline V gene. The V segment lost 2 bases and the J segment 2 bases; nucleotides outside the gene matches: 14. The CDR3 bases are TGTGCCAGCAGCGTTTCCCGGGACAGGGCTCGCAGCCCTGGGGCCAACGTCCTGACTTTC. Amino acids: CASSVSRDRARSPGANVLTF. The variable domain in full, completed from reference TRBV9 and TRBJ2-6, reads DSGVTQTPKHLITATGQRVTLRCSPRSGDLSVYWYQQSLDQGLQFLIQYYNGEERAKGNILERFSAQQFPDLHSELNLSSLELGDSALYFCASSVSRDRARSPGANVLTFGAGSRLTVL.

The rearrangement joins TRBV5-4 to TRBJ1-2; a possible D gene is TRBD1 (5 bases). Deletions cut 2 bases from V and 6 bases from J, with 11 bases between. The CDR3 covers 13 residues. Germline lookup yields CDR1 SGHNT and CDR2 YYREEE (reference sequence). CDR3 region: CASSFGQGDGYTF. In nucleotides, the CDR3 is TGTGCCAGCAGCTTCGGCCAGGGCGATGGCTACACCTTC. The variable domain in full, with the rest retrieved from reference TRBV5-4 and TRBJ1-2, is ETGVTQSPTHLIKTRGQQVTLRCSSQSGHNTVSWYQQALGQGPQFIFQYYREEENGRGNFPPRFSGLQFPNYSSELNVNALELDDSALYLCASSFGQGDGYTFGSGTRLTVV.

This rearrangement joins TRBV2 to TRBJ2-3, with 9 bases that match TRBD1. The CDR3 is 19 residues long. Per the germline V gene, CDR1 is SNHLY and CDR2 is FYNNEI. V dropped 5 bases and J dropped 2; count of bases not matched to a gene: 17. This CDR3 is CASSRPQGAGGGHTDTQYF. The CDR3 nucleotides are TGTGCCAGCAGTCGCCCACAGGGGGCCGGCGGGGGACACACAGATACGCAGTATTTT. The variable domain in full, with the rest retrieved from reference TRBV2 and TRBJ2-3, is EPEVTQTPSHQVTQMGQEVILRCVPISNHLYFYWYRQILGQKVEFLVSFYNNEISEKSEIFDDQFSVERPDGSNFTLKIRSTKLEDSAMYFCASSRPQGAGGGHTDTQYFGPGTRLTVL.

The chain recombines TRBV11-2 with TRBJ2-1, with D hard to call. The V end lost 6 bases, the J end lost 4 bases, and 4 bases lay between the germline ends. This CDR3 spans 11 amino acids. CDR1 SGHAT and CDR2 FQNNGV come from the germline V gene. The CDR3 sequence is CASSTYNEQFF. CDR3 coding DNA: TGTGCCAGCAGTACATACAATGAGCAGTTCTTC.

The genes are TRBV10-3 and TRBJ2-3; 7 bases align to TRBD1. V shed 8 bases, J shed 1 base, and the junction held 9 bases outside the gene matches. CDR3 size: 15 residues. The germline gives CDR1 ENHRY, CDR2 SYGVKD. The CDR3, as DNA: TGTGCCATCCTAAAGGGGACAGATCGCACAGATACGCAGTATTTT. Translation gives CAILKGTDRTDTQYF.

V usage is TRBV7-2 and J usage is TRBJ1-2; 7 bases fit TRBD1. This CDR3 is 14 amino acids long. Per germline, CDR1 SGHTA and CDR2 FQGNSA. The junction had 4 bases not matched to a gene; V was cut back by 5 bases and J by 1 base. In DNA, the CDR3 is TGTGCCAGCAGCCTCGGGACAGATAACTATGGCTACACCTTC. It yields the protein CASSLGTDNYGYTF.

This chain links TRBV5-1 with TRBJ2-2, with 8 bases that match TRBD1. Looked up from germline, CDR1 is SGHRS and CDR2 is YFSETQ. The CDR3 loop spans 16 amino acids. V trimming: 4 bases; J trimming: 3 bases; junction bases outside the gene matches: 8. CDR3 in DNA: TGCGCCAGCAGCCTTAGGACAGGGTTGGACACCGGGGAGCTGTTTTTT. Its translation is CASSLRTGLDTGELFF.

This chain joins TRBV27 and TRBJ2-1; tentative D call: TRBD2 (5 bases). With 10 bases removed from V and 0 bases from J, the gap between germline ends came to 22 bases. Germline CDR1 reads MNHEY; CDR2 reads SMNVEV (reference sequence). The CDR3 sequence is 17 residues long. CDR3 sequence (DNA): TGTGCCACCACAATTGACCAACCGGGGAGCTCCTACAATGAGCAGTTCTTC. This translates into CATTIDQPGSSYNEQFF.

This chain joins TRBV5-1 and TRBJ1-2; 8 bases line up with TRBD1. CDR1 and CDR2 from the germline V gene are SGHRS and YFSETQ. This CDR3 is built from 12 residues. After removal of 4 bases from V and 7 bases from J, the junction contained 3 bases not matched to a gene. As DNA, the CDR3 is TGCGCCAGCAGCGGGACAGGCACTGGCTACACCTTC. Residues: CASSGTGTGYTF.

The J gene is TRBJ2-5, the V gene TRBV4-3; tentative D call: TRBD1 (6 bases). V lost 2 bases and J lost 5, with 15 bases in between. This CDR3 contains 15 residues. Germline V CDR1 and CDR2: LGHNA, YSLEER. Here the CDR3 reads CASSQFQGYRETQYF. Written as DNA, the CDR3 is TGCGCCAGCAGCCAATTCCAGGGGTATCGGGAGACCCAGTACTTC.

The genes are TRBV7-9 and TRBJ2-7, with 9 bases identical to TRBD2. The CDR3 is 18 amino acids. The junction had 15 bases not matched to a gene; V was cut back by 1 base and J by 5 bases. The germline gives CDR1 SEHNR, CDR2 FQNEAQ (reference sequence). The CDR3 spells CASSLVKRWAGGLHEQYF. The CDR3 DNA follows: TGTGCCAGCAGCTTAGTTAAGAGATGGGCGGGGGGGCTCCACGAGCAGTACTTC. Drawing the rest from reference TRBV7-9 and TRBJ2-7, the complete variable domain is DTGVSQNPRHKITKRGQNVTFRCDPISEHNRLYWYRQTLGQGPEFLTYFQNEAQLEKSRLLSDRFSAERPKGSFSTLEIQRTEQGDSAMYLCASSLVKRWAGGLHEQYFGPGTRLTVT.

A few counts support this clone. The rearrangement links TRBV7-8 to TRBJ1-5; TRBD1 is a possible D gene (6 bases). The CDR3 length is 17 residues. Germline CDR1 and CDR2: SGHVS and FQNEAQ. The V end was cut by 5 bases, the J end by 3 bases, with 20 bases between. Written as DNA, the CDR3 is TGTGCCAGCAGCCAAAATCATGCAGGGGCTAACAATCAGCCCCAGCATTTT. Its translation is CASSQNHAGANNQPQHF.

This chain's CDR3 is CASTRPGGAYEQYF. The DNA of the CDR3 is TGTGCCAGCACCCGCCCCGGGGGGGCCTACGAGCAGTACTTC. This rearrangement joins TRBV2 to TRBJ2-7, with 8 bases that match TRBD2. V shed 7 bases, J shed 2 bases, and the junction held 7 bases outside the gene matches. Germline CDR1 and CDR2: SNHLY and FYNNEI. CDR3 length equals 14 residues.

The V call is TRBV12-5, the J call TRBJ2-5; 7 nucleotides line up with TRBD2. The CDR3 totals 17 residues. V lost 6 bases and J lost 0; bases outside the gene matches: 13. Germline V CDR1 and CDR2: LGHNT, FRNRAP. The CDR3 DNA reads TGTGCTAGTGGCCCCATCAAAACTAGCGACCACCAAGAGACCCAGTACTTC. Protein product: CASGPIKTSDHQETQYF.

The genes are TRBV5-1 and TRBJ1-1; TRBD1 matches 7 bases. This CDR3 has 13 amino acids. CDR1 SGHRS and CDR2 YFSETQ come from the germline V gene. V was pared by 3 bases and J by 4 bases, with 3 bases of the junction left unmatched. The CDR3 region is CASSSGGTTEAFF. The DNA of the CDR3 is TGCGCCAGCAGCTCAGGGGGGACCACTGAAGCTTTCTTT.

The chain carries TRBV6-5 and TRBJ2-7, with 7 nucleotides matching TRBD1. Germline V CDR1 and CDR2: MNHEY, SVGAGI. CDR3 length: 13 amino acids. J was trimmed by 4 bases and V by 4 bases; bases with no gene match: 4. The CDR3 sequence: CASSSTGRYEQYF. The CDR3 region has the DNA TGTGCCAGCAGTTCGACAGGGCGTTACGAGCAGTACTTC.

The rearrangement joins TRBV30 to TRBJ2-3, with D unresolved. Germline V lookup: CDR1 GTSNPN, CDR2 SVGIG (reference sequence). V lost 1 base and J 5 bases, leaving 4 bases between the germline ends. The CDR3 covers 11 residues. The CDR3 nucleotides are TGTGCCTGGAGTGGAGGAGATACGCAGTATTTT. Its translation is CAWSGGDTQYF.

The chain links TRBV28 to TRBJ2-7; D perhaps matches TRBD1 (5 bases). Between the trimmed V and J ends, which lost 5 bases and 6 bases, there was a span of 26 bases. The CDR3 is 17 residues long. The V gene's germline CDR1 is MDHEN and CDR2 SYDVKM. The CDR3 region has the DNA TGTGCCAGCAGTCCAGGCAATACAGGCTATCCTTTGATCGAGCAGTACTTC. Translated: CASSPGNTGYPLIEQYF.

This clone appeared once. The chain combines TRBV28 with TRBJ2-7; a weak D match, TRBD2 (5 bases). CDR1 is MDHEN, CDR2 SYDVKM, per germline. V dropped 6 bases and J dropped 7 bases, with 10 bases sitting between them. The CDR3 contains 11 residues. The CDR3 spells CASSREREQYF. The DNA for the CDR3 is TGTGCCAGCAGCCGAGAGCGGGAGCAGTACTTC.

This chain connects TRBV13 to TRBJ2-7, with 9 bases aligning to TRBD1. CDR1 is PRHDT and CDR2 is FYEKMQ in the germline V gene (reference sequence). The CDR3 totals 14 residues. V lost 4 bases, J lost 7 bases, and 8 bases stayed unmatched. This CDR3 reads CASSSAGTGYEQYF. The CDR3 coding sequence is TGTGCCAGCAGCTCCGCCGGGACAGGGTATGAGCAGTACTTC.

This chain joins TRBV6-5 and TRBJ2-7; 11 bases fit TRBD2. CDR1 is MNHEY and CDR2 is SVGAGI in the germline V gene. The CDR3 spans 14 residues. With 6 bases clipped from V and 3 bases from J, the junction kept 4 bases outside the gene matches. CDR3: CASRTGLAGYEQYF. The CDR3 coding sequence is TGTGCCAGCAGAACCGGACTAGCGGGCTACGAGCAGTACTTC.

The chain uses TRBV7-2 and TRBJ2-5, with a tentative D call TRBD2 (6 bases). The germline V and J ends were trimmed by 5 bases and 6 bases, with 13 bases remaining between them. Germline CDR1 SGHTA, CDR2 FQGNSA. CDR3 size: 13 residues. The CDR3 protein is CASSRGLSQTQYF. In DNA form, the CDR3 reads TGTGCCAGCAGCCGAGGACTATCGCAGACCCAGTACTTC.

The chain recombines TRBV7-2 with TRBJ2-7, with 9 positions matching TRBD1. CDR1 is SGHTA, CDR2 FQGNSA, per germline. This CDR3 has 17 amino acids. The V gene end was trimmed by 1 base and the J gene end by 3 bases; junction bases not matched to a gene: 10. CDR3 sequence: CASSLVVMTGGDYEQYF. The CDR3 DNA is TGTGCCAGCAGCTTAGTTGTTATGACAGGGGGGGACTACGAGCAGTACTTC.

The CDR3: CASSAYRGQGLRTDTQYF. The CDR3 coding sequence is TGCGCCAGCAGCGCCTACCGGGGACAGGGGTTGAGGACAGATACGCAGTATTTT. The chain uses TRBV5-1 and TRBJ2-3; 10 positions agree with TRBD1. The J segment lost 3 bases and the V segment lost 4 bases, leaving 14 bases of the junction unmatched. Germline V gene sequence: CDR1 SGHRS, CDR2 YFSETQ. The CDR3 is 18 residues long.

V is TRBV2 and J is TRBJ1-1; 7 positions agree with TRBD1. Germline CDR1 reads SNHLY; CDR2 reads FYNNEI. With V trimmed by 6 bases and J by 3 bases, 7 bases remained unmatched. This CDR3 is built from 14 residues. CDR3 loop: CASRGDDRDTEAFF. CDR3 in DNA: TGTGCCAGCAGGGGGGACGACAGGGACACTGAAGCTTTCTTT. Using reference TRBV2 and TRBJ1-1 for the parts outside the CDR3, the full variable domain is EPEVTQTPSHQVTQMGQEVILRCVPISNHLYFYWYRQILGQKVEFLVSFYNNEISEKSEIFDDQFSVERPDGSNFTLKIRSTKLEDSAMYFCASRGDDRDTEAFFGQGTRLTVV.

J is TRBJ2-2 and V is TRBV7-2; the match to TRBD1 covers 7 bases. J was trimmed by 3 bases and V by 2 bases; bases with no gene match: 0. From germline, CDR1 is SGHTA and CDR2 FQGNSA. The CDR3 is 14 amino acids. CDR3 coding DNA: TGTGCCAGCAGCTTAACAGGGGACACCGGGGAGCTGTTTTTT. This codes for CASSLTGDTGELFF.

The chain is built from TRBV5-8 and TRBJ2-1; a possible D gene is TRBD1 (6 bases). Trimming took 3 bases from V and 4 from J, leaving 17 bases between them. This CDR3 comprises 16 residues. The germline CDR1 and CDR2 sequences are SGHTS and YDEGEE. The CDR3 bases are TGTGCCAGCAGCTCAGCTTACGACAGGCCGTACAATGAGCAGTTCTTC. Translation: CASSSAYDRPYNEQFF.

The chain employs TRBV5-1 and TRBJ2-3; D perhaps matches TRBD2 (6 bases). Germline CDR1 and CDR2: SGHRS and YFSETQ. Trimming pared 0 bases from V and 0 bases from J, leaving 11 bases between. This CDR3 is 16 amino acids long. The CDR3 loop is CASSLVEGTSTDTQYF. CDR3 bases: TGCGCCAGCAGCTTGGTGGAGGGGACTAGCACAGATACGCAGTATTTT.

The chain recombines TRBV6-5 with TRBJ1-6, with D possibly being TRBD1 (5 bases). The V gene lost 0 bases and the J gene lost 6 bases, with 12 bases spanning the gap. The CDR3 sequence is 16 residues long. The germline V gene has CDR1 MNHEY and CDR2 SVGAGI. CDR3 region: CASSYSHRRTNSPLHF. As DNA, the CDR3 is TGTGCCAGCAGTTACTCACACAGGCGCACTAATTCACCCCTCCACTTT.

In its sample, this clone was seen a few times. The chain has TRBV14 and TRBJ2-3, with 8 bases identical to TRBD2. Germline V gives CDR1 SGHDN, CDR2 FVKESK. The CDR3 is 13 residues long. V shed 7 bases, J shed 3 bases, and the junction held 3 bases outside the gene matches. CDR3 DNA sequence: TGTGCCAGCACTCGGGGGGGGACAGATACGCAGTATTTT. It specifies CASTRGGTDTQYF.